This TCR beta chain was recorded in a study of blood T cell repertoires in COVID-19. Across the whole study: Sites in the United States, Italy and Spain provided acute and convalescent COVID-19 samples.

Libraries were prepared by immunoSEQ multiplex PCR; TCRdb keeps only in-frame clonotypes and omits some of them. The sample yields approximately 330,000 clones, 90% seen once. V shed 6 bases and J shed 5 bases, with 16 bases lying between them. CDR1 is SGHTA and CDR2 is FQGNSA in the germline V gene. The length of the CDR3 is 14 residues. Sample: peripheral blood. J is TRBJ1-1 and V is TRBV7-2; D remains ambiguous. This clonotype originated in a woman in her 40s with COVID-19, enrolled during active disease. DNA of the CDR3: TGTGCCAGCAGTCCTCGTCTAGCGGGAACTGAAGCTTTCTTT. This translates into CASSPRLAGTEAFF.